This T cell receptor (beta chain) was sequenced for a study of blood T cell repertoires in COVID-19. Overall study: From the United States, Italy and Spain came samples of acute and convalescent COVID-19. PBMCs, B-cell-depleted T cells, or T cells were the source of the cDNA or gDNA that made up the material.

Seattle's enrolled individuals joined amid active infection and were then monitored longitudinally. Per the original data handling: Quantification of nucleated cells was approximated via reference gene primer amplification. Some clones are missing from TCRdb's copy, which holds only in-frame ones; the method was immunoSEQ multiplex PCR. V and J calls plus clone size are reproduced from that table; the DNA served to infer D and trimming. The sample shows under 450,000 clones, approximately 90% of them seen only once. CDR1 and CDR2 from the germline V gene are GTSNPN and SVGIG (reference sequence). The length of the CDR3 is 14 residues. Unmatched junction bases numbered 8, after V lost 4 bases and J lost 4 bases.

Sequencing was carried out using peripheral blood. The receptor's source is a woman in her forties or fifties with COVID-19, enrolled during active disease. The chain joins TRBV30 to TRBJ2-5, with 8 bases fitting TRBD1. CDR3 region: CAWTGRGLGETQYF. CDR3 bases: TGTGCCTGGACGGGCAGGGGGCTAGGAGAGACCCAGTACTTC.